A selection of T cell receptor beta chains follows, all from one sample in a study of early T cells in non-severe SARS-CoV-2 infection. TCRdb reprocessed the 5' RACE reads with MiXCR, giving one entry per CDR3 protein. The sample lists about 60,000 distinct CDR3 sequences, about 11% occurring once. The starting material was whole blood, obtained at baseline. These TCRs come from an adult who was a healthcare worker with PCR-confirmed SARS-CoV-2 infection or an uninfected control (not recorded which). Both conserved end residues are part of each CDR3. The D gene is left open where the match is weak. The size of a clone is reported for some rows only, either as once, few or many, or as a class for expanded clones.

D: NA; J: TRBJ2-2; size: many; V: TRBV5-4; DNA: TGTGCCAGCAGCTTGGGTTACACCGGGGAGCTGTTTTTT; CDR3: CASSLGYTGELFF
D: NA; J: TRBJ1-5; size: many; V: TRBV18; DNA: TGTGCCAGCTCACCAGCGCCCGTTCAGCCCCAGCATTTT; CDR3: CASSPAPVQPQHF
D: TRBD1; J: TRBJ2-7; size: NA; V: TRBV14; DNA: TGTGCCAGCAGCCTAGGGACAGCCAGCTCCTACGAGCAGTACTTC; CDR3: CASSLGTASSYEQYF
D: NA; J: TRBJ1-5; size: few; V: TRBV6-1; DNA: TGTGCCAGCAGTGAACAAGGTTCAGGGGAACAGCCCCAGCATTTT; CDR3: CASSEQGSGEQPQHF
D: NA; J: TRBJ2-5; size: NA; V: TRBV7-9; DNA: TGTGCCAGCAGCCGCCCGACCGAGCAAGAGACCCAGTACTTC; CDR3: CASSRPTEQETQYF
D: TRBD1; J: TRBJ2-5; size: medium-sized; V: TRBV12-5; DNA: TGTGCTAGTGGTTTGACAGGGGAGCAAGAGACCCAGTACTTC; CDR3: CASGLTGEQETQYF
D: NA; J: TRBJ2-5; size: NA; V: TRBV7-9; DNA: TGTGCCAGCAGCTTTGGAGGGTACCAAGAGACCCAGTACTTC; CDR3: CASSFGGYQETQYF
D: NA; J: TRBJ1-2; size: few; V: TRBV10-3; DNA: TGTGCCATCAGTGACTCCCAACTGGGCCCCCAGGATGGCTACACCTTC; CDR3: CAISDSQLGPQDGYTF
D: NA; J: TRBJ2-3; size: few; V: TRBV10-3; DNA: TGTGCCATCAGTGTCCAGGGAAACACAGATACGCAGTATTTT; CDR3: CAISVQGNTDTQYF
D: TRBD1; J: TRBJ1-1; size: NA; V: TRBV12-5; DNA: TGTGCTAGTGCCCGACGGACAGGGATGAACACTGAAGCTTTCTTT; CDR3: CASARRTGMNTEAFF
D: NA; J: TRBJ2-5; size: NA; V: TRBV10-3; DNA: TGTGCCATCAGTGGATACGGGGAAGAGACCCAGTACTTC; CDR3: CAISGYGEETQYF
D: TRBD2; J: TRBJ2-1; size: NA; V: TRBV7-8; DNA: TGTGCCAGCCTAAGCGGGGGGGAGGATGAGCAGTTCTTC; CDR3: CASLSGGEDEQFF
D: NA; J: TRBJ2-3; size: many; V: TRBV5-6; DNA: TGTGCCAGCAGCGGAGGACTGGTGAGCACAGATACGCAGTATTTT; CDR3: CASSGGLVSTDTQYF
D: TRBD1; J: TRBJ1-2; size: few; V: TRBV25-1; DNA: TGTGCCAGCAGTGAGGTAGGGGACAGACCTTATGGCTACACCTTC; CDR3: CASSEVGDRPYGYTF
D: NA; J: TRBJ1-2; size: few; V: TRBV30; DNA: TGTGCCTGGAGTGTACAACGAGGTAACTTCTATGGCTACACCTTC; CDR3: CAWSVQRGNFYGYTF
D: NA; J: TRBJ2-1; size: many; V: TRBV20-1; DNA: TGCAGTGCTCCTCGACCTTGGTCATACAATGAGCAGTTCTTC; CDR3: CSAPRPWSYNEQFF
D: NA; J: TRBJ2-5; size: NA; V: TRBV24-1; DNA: TGTGCCACCAGTGGCGGGACGGAAGACACCCAGTACTTC; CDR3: CATSGGTEDTQYF
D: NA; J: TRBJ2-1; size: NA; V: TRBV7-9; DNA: TGTGCCAGCAGCTTATCTGAGGGAGTCCACAATGAGCAGTTCTTC; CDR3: CASSLSEGVHNEQFF
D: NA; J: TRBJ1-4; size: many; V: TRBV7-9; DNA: TGTGCCAGCAGCTTACAGGCCGAAACTTCTAATGAAAAACTGTTTTTT; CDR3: CASSLQAETSNEKLFF
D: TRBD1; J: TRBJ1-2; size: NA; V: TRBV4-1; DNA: TGCGCCAGCAGCCAACTTTGGGGACAGGGTTATGGCTACACCTTC; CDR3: CASSQLWGQGYGYTF
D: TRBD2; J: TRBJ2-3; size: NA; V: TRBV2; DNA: TGTGCCAGCGGGAGGGACTTCACAGATACGCAGTATTTT; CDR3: CASGRDFTDTQYF
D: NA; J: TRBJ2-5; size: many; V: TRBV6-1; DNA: TGTGCCAGCAGTGAAGGGGATTCACGAGAGACCCAGTACTTC; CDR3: CASSEGDSRETQYF
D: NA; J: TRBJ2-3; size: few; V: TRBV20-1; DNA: TGCAGTGCTAGGGGGACCCTATGGGCAGATACGCAGTATTTT; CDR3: CSARGTLWADTQYF
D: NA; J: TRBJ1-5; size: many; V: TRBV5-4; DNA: TGTGCCAGCAGCTCTTCTTTAGGGGCTAGCAATCAGCCCCAGCATTTT; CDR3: CASSSSLGASNQPQHF
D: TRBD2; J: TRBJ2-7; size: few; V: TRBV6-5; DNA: TGTGCCAGCGGAAAAAGCGGGGGGGACTACGAGCAGTACTTC; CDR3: CASGKSGGDYEQYF
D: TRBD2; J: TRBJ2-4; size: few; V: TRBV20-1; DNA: TGCAGTGCTAACCCGTCTAGCGGGGGAAACATTCAGTACTTC; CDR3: CSANPSSGGNIQYF
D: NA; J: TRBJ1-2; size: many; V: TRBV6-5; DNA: TGTGCCAGCAGTTACATTACGGGGGGAGTAGTCGACTATGGCTACACCTTC; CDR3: CASSYITGGVVDYGYTF
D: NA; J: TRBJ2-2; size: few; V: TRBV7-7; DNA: TGTGCTAGCAGCTCGGACAGCGCGAACACCGGGGAGCTGTTTTTT; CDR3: CASSSDSANTGELFF
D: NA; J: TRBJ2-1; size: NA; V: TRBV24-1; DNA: TGTGCCACGACAACAGGGAGGGAATTTTACAATGAGCAGTTCTTC; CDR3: CATTTGREFYNEQFF
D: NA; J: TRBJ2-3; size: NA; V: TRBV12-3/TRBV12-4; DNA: TGTGCCAGCACCCCCCTCGGGTTAGTGACAGATACGCAGTATTTT; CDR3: CASTPLGLVTDTQYF
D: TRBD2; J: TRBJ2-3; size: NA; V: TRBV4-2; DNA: TGTGCCAGCAGCCAAGAATCAACTAGCGGGGGGGCTGGAGATACGCAGTATTTT; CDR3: CASSQESTSGGAGDTQYF
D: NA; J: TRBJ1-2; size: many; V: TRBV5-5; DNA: TGTGCCAGCAGCCCGGTAGACTATAACTATGGCTACACCTTC; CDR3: CASSPVDYNYGYTF
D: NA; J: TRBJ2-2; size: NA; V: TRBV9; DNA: TGTGCCAGCAGCACCCCGCGCGGGGGCCTACGCACCGGGGAGCTGTTTTTT; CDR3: CASSTPRGGLRTGELFF
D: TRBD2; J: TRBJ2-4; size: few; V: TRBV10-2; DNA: TGCGCCAGCAGTTTAGCGGGGGGGAAAAACATTCAGTACTTC; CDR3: CASSLAGGKNIQYF
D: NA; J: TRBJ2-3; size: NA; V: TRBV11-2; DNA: TGTGCCAGCAGCTTTGCCGACACCTGGGCAGATACGCAGTATTTT; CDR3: CASSFADTWADTQYF
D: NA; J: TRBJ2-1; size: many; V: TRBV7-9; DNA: TGTGCCAGCAGCTTAGTGCCGGGTAGCTCCTACAATGAGCAGTTCTTC; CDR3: CASSLVPGSSYNEQFF
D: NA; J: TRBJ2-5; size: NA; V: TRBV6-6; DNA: TGTGCCACCCTGGGAGGGGGAGGCACCCAAGAGACCCAGTACTTC; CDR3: CATLGGGGTQETQYF
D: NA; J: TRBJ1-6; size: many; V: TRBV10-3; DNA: TGTGCCATCAGTGGAGACGCCGATTCACCCCTCCACTTT; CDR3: CAISGDADSPLHF
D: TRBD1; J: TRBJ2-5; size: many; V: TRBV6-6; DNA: TGTGCCAGCACCCCAACGACAGGGGGCGGACAGACCCAGTACTTC; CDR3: CASTPTTGGGQTQYF
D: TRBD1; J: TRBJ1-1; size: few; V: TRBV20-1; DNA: TGCAGTGCTAGAGTGGAGGGGGCCAACACTGAAGCTTTCTTT; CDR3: CSARVEGANTEAFF
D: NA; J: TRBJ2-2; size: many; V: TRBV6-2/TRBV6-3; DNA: TGTGCCAGCAGTTACCCGGGGGAGCTGTTTTTT; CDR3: CASSYPGELFF
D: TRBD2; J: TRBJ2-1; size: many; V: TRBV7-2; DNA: TGTGCCAGCAGCCCACTAGCGGGGGGGTATGAGCAGTTCTTC; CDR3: CASSPLAGGYEQFF